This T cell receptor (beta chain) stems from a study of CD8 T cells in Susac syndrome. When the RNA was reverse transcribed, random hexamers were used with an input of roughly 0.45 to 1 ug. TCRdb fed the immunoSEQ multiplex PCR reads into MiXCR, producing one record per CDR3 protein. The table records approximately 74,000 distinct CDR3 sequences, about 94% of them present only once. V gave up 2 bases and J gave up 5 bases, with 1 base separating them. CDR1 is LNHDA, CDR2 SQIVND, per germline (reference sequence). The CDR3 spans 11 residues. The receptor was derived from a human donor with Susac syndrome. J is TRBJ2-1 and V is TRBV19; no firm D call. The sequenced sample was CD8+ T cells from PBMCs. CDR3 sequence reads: CASSINNEQFF. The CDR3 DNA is TGTGCCAGTAGTATAAACAATGAGCAGTTCTTC. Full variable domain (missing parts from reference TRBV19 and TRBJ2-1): DGGITQSPKYLFRKEGQNVTLSCEQNLNHDAMYWYRQDPGQGLRLIYYSQIVNDFQKGDIAEGYSVSREKKESFPLTVTSAQKNPTAFYLCASSINNEQFFGPGTRLTVL.